These 27 T cell receptor beta chains came from one sample sequenced in a study of regulatory T cells in long-lasting Graves disease. Investigators prepared the TCR beta libraries by applying iRepertoire HTBI primers and Arm-PCR of CDR3 regions. TCRdb processed the multiplex PCR reads anew with MiXCR; each CDR3 protein has one entry. Among roughly 700,000 distinct CDR3 sequences, 30% were seen once, and the ten largest hold about two fifths. Time point here: persistent/refractory GD, antithyroid drugs over 5 years with positive TRAb. PBMC-derived RNA was used for the TCR library. This specimen consisted of peripheral blood mononuclear cells (PBMCs), obtained when the disease was refractory, from a patient treated with antithyroid drugs. The receptors shown here come from a female donor with Graves disease.

This chain links TRBV6-5 with TRBJ1-2; D ambiguous. Germline V gene sequence: CDR1 MNHEY, CDR2 SVGAGI. This CDR3 comprises 16 residues. The V and J ends lost 2 bases and 0 bases respectively, with 13 bases between them. CDR3 coding DNA: TGTGCCAGCAGTTACGTTGGGAGGCCAGCTAACTATGGCTACACCTTC. Translating gives CASSYVGRPANYGYTF.

This chain uses TRBV20-1 with TRBJ2-4, with TRBD2 matching over 11 bases. CDR3 length: 15 amino acids. V gave up 6 bases and J gave up 8 bases; unmatched junction bases: 12. Germline-derived CDR1 and CDR2 are DFQATT and SNEGSKA (reference sequence). The CDR3 DNA is TGCAGTGCGGTCACTAGCGGGAGATTGTCGGACATTCAGTACTTC. Residues: CSAVTSGRLSDIQYF.

The chain is built from TRBV6-6 and TRBJ2-7; 8 bases are a match to TRBD1. The CDR3 extends over 16 amino acids. With 0 bases clipped from V and 2 bases from J, the junction kept 6 bases outside the gene matches. In germline, CDR1 is MNHNY, CDR2 SVGAGI (reference sequence). The CDR3 DNA follows: TGTGCCAGCAGTTACTCGAGGGGACAGGACACCTACGAGCAGTACTTC. Its protein is CASSYSRGQDTYEQYF.

This clonotype was observed a few times. The chain has TRBV13 and TRBJ2-7, with 9 bases lining up with TRBD2. Germline CDR1 and CDR2: PRHDT and FYEKMQ (reference sequence). The CDR3 spans 18 residues. V was pared by 4 bases and J by 6 bases, with 19 bases of the junction left unmatched. The DNA for the CDR3 is TGTGCCAGCAGCTACGGACCGACTACCCTAGCGGGATCTGCCGAGCAGTACTTC. Residues: CASSYGPTTLAGSAEQYF.

A few counts support this clonotype. The chain has TRBV10-2 and TRBJ1-1; D unclear. This CDR3 has 12 residues. Looked up from germline, CDR1 is WSHSY and CDR2 is SAAADI. V lost 4 bases, J lost 5 bases, and 8 bases lay in between. The CDR3 sequence: CASSVDRTEAFF. The CDR3 bases are TGCGCCAGCAGTGTAGATCGGACTGAAGCTTTCTTT.

Written as DNA, the CDR3 is TGTGCCAGCAAAGGAGGGTTAGGAAACACCATATATTTT. Its protein is CASKGGLGNTIYF. The chain combines TRBV13 with TRBJ1-3, with D hard to call. V gave up 7 bases and J gave up 4 bases, with 11 bases separating them. This CDR3 has 13 residues. Looked up from germline, CDR1 is PRHDT and CDR2 is FYEKMQ (reference sequence). Using reference TRBV13 and TRBJ1-3 for the parts outside the CDR3, the full variable domain is AAGVIQSPRHLIKEKRETATLKCYPIPRHDTVYWYQQGPGQDPQFLISFYEKMQSDKGSIPDRFSAQQFSDYHSELNMSSLELGDSALYFCASKGGLGNTIYFGEGSWLTVV.

The V and J genes are TRBV19 and TRBJ2-5, with 10 bases that match TRBD1. J lost 4 bases, V lost 3 bases, and 5 bases had no gene match. The germline V gene has CDR1 LNHDA and CDR2 SQIVND (reference sequence). CDR3 length: 15 residues. CDR3 amino acids: CASSIGTGVRETQYF. In nucleotides, the CDR3 is TGTGCCAGTAGTATCGGGACAGGGGTTCGAGAGACCCAGTACTTC.

The chain recombines TRBV28 with TRBJ2-7, with D perhaps TRBD1 (5 bases). The CDR3 length is 14 residues. Germline-derived CDR1 and CDR2 are MDHEN and SYDVKM. The V end lost 2 bases, the J end lost 2 bases, and 10 bases lay between the germline ends. Here the CDR3 DNA reads TGTGCCAGCAGTTTAGGCAGGGCCGCCTACGAGCAGTACTTC. Amino acids: CASSLGRAAYEQYF. Filled out from reference TRBV28 and TRBJ2-7, the complete variable domain reads DVKVTQSSRYLVKRTGEKVFLECVQDMDHENMFWYRQDPGLGLRLIYFSYDVKMKEKGDIPEGYSVSREKKERFSLILESASTNQTSMYLCASSLGRAAYEQYFGPGTRLTVT.

The genes are TRBV20-1 and TRBJ1-2; 12 bases map to TRBD1. CDR1 is DFQATT and CDR2 is SNEGSKA in the germline V gene (reference sequence). The V segment lost 2 bases and the J segment 14 bases; nucleotides outside the gene matches: 9. The CDR3 consists of 13 residues. CDR3 in amino acids: CSARWDRGREDTF. Here the CDR3 DNA reads TGCAGTGCTAGATGGGACAGGGGGCGAGAGGATACCTTC.

This clonotype has a handful of counts. V gene TRBV11-2 combines with J gene TRBJ2-3, with D perhaps matching TRBD2 (5 bases). The germline V gene encodes CDR1 SGHAT and CDR2 FQNNGV. The CDR3 consists of 15 residues. V lost 2 bases and J 0 bases, leaving 9 bases between the germline ends. The CDR3, as DNA: TGTGCCAGCAGCTTATCTGGCGGGAGCACAGATACGCAGTATTTT. Its protein product is CASSLSGGSTDTQYF.

The chain has TRBV11-3 and TRBJ2-2; 11 positions agree with TRBD2. The CDR3 totals 17 residues. Germline assignment: CDR1 SGHNT and CDR2 YENEEA. Germline trimming cut 5 bases from V and 6 bases from J; bases unmatched to any gene: 11. The CDR3 DNA reads TGTGCCAGCAGCCAGCTATCACTAGCGGGGGTTCCCGGGGAGCTGTTTTTT. This gives the protein CASSQLSLAGVPGELFF.

Details on this clonotype: A much more abundant neighbour one base away suggests this may be a read error. The gene calls are TRBV28 and TRBJ1-2, with D unresolved. Trimming left V 11 bases short and J 2 bases short, with 12 bases between. CDR1 and CDR2 (germline): MDHEN, SYDVKM. CDR3 length: 12 residues. CDR3 coding DNA: TGTGCCGGCATCACGGGCAACTATGGCTACACCTTC. It encodes CAGITGNYGYTF.

This clonotype was seen a single time. The J gene is TRBJ2-7, the V gene TRBV9; perhaps TRBD2 as D (7 bases). In germline, CDR1 is SGDLS, CDR2 YYNGEE. CDR3 length: 15 amino acids. Trimming removed 4 bases at V and 10 bases at J, with 24 bases between. The CDR3 DNA reads as TGTGCCAGCAGCTCCCCCGGGGGGCGACCTGCTAACCAGTACTTC. It yields the protein CASSSPGGRPANQYF.

This clonotype was seen only a few times. The chain uses TRBV12-3 or TRBV12-4 and TRBJ2-7, with TRBD2 identical over 9 bases. Trimming removed 6 bases from V and 2 bases from J; junction bases left unmatched: 8. CDR3 size: 15 residues. The CDR3 nucleotides are TGTGCCAGCAGCTCCCTGACTAGCGGAACCTACGAGCAGTACTTC. Its protein is CASSSLTSGTYEQYF.

This chain uses TRBV6-2 or TRBV6-3 with TRBJ1-1, with D hard to call. Trimming took off 3 bases at V and 1 base at J, with 12 bases between the two ends. The CDR3 loop spans 15 amino acids. Germline CDR1 reads MNHEY; CDR2 reads SVGEGT. In nucleotides, the CDR3 is TGTGCCAGCAGTTATTCGACCGTCGAGAACACTGAAGCTTTCTTT. Its protein is CASSYSTVENTEAFF.

Only a few counts were recorded for this clonotype. The chain uses TRBV28 and TRBJ2-7, with TRBD2 as a possible D gene (5 bases). Germline V gives CDR1 MDHEN, CDR2 SYDVKM. The V end lost 5 bases, the J end lost 3 bases, and 23 bases lay between the germline ends. The CDR3 is made up of 17 amino acids. Written as DNA, the CDR3 is TGTGCCAGCAGTCCAGCCTGGCGGGCCTTATACGGCTACGAGCAGTACTTC. Encoded protein: CASSPAWRALYGYEQYF.

This chain links TRBV6-2 or TRBV6-3 with TRBJ2-2, with unresolved D. Trimming took off 7 bases at V and 4 bases at J, with 19 bases between the two ends. Per germline, CDR1 MNHEY and CDR2 SVGEGT. The CDR3 covers 16 residues. The DNA of the CDR3 is TGTGCCAGCACCGTGGCCGGGTCCTTTAGCACCGGGGAGCTGTTTTTT. Translating gives CASTVAGSFSTGELFF.

This clonotype was counted only a few times. This chain links TRBV28 with TRBJ1-4, with a weak D call TRBD1 (5 bases). Trimming took 4 bases from V and 4 from J, leaving 10 bases between them. The CDR3 is made up of 14 amino acids. Germline CDR1 reads MDHEN; CDR2 reads SYDVKM. CDR3 bases: TGTGCCAGCAGTTCGACAGACAATAATGAAAAACTGTTTTTT. Amino acids: CASSSTDNNEKLFF.

This clonotype was observed a handful of times. The chain has TRBV6-1 and TRBJ2-2; D is uncertain. The CDR3 is made up of 13 amino acids. Germline loops: CDR1 MNHNS, CDR2 SASEGT. V was shortened by 2 bases and J by 6 bases, with 7 bases between the two germline ends. CDR3 sequence (DNA): TGTGCCAGCAGTGAATCAGTTGCCGGGGAGCTGTTTTTT. Its translation: CASSESVAGELFF.

The V gene is TRBV19, the J gene TRBJ2-7, with 9 bases matching TRBD1. The CDR3 covers 15 residues. Germline V gives CDR1 LNHDA, CDR2 SQIVND (reference sequence). V lost 2 bases to trimming and J lost 2 bases; unmatched junction nucleotides: 4. The CDR3 sequence: CASSIMGTGTYEQYF. DNA of the CDR3: TGTGCCAGTAGTATAATGGGGACAGGGACCTACGAGCAGTACTTC.

This clonotype was seen a handful of times. The J gene is TRBJ2-2, the V gene TRBV29-1; 7 bases agree with TRBD2. CDR3 size: 14 residues. Trimming took 5 bases from V and 1 from J; bases not matched to a gene: 4. Germline lookup yields CDR1 SQVTM and CDR2 ANQGSEA. The CDR3: CSVRPSGNTGELFF. CDR3 DNA: TGCAGCGTTCGGCCTAGCGGGAACACCGGGGAGCTGTTTTTT.

The chain employs TRBV19 and TRBJ1-1; TRBD1 aligns across 9 bases. J gave up 4 bases and V 7 bases, and 7 bases lay outside the gene matches. The length of the CDR3 is 14 residues. Germline CDR1 LNHDA, CDR2 SQIVND (reference sequence). As DNA, the CDR3 is TGTGCCAGTATGGCGACAGGGGGTGGCACTGAAGCTTTCTTT. Translated, it gives CASMATGGGTEAFF.

The chain carries TRBV7-9 and TRBJ1-5; D is uncertain. In germline, CDR1 is SEHNR, CDR2 FQNEAQ (reference sequence). The CDR3 runs 13 residues. Trimming stripped 8 bases from V and 0 bases from J, with 8 bases between. This CDR3 is CASGDFSNQPQHF. The CDR3, as DNA: TGTGCCAGCGGGGATTTTAGCAATCAGCCCCAGCATTTT.

Regarding this clonotype: This clone may be a read error of a much larger clone one base away. V is TRBV12-3 or TRBV12-4 and J is TRBJ1-1; TRBD1 might be the D (5 bases). The CDR3 is 14 amino acids. Trimming took 4 bases from V and 4 from J, leaving 13 bases between them. The chain's CDR3 is CASSWGGKGTEAFF. CDR3 DNA: TGTGCCAGCAGTTGGGGGGGGAAAGGCACTGAAGCTTTCTTT.

This clonotype showed up just once. A junction end diverges from the germline sequence, so it may reflect a read error. The CDR3: CASSQVSGDTIYF. Written as DNA, the CDR3 is TGTGCCAGCAGTCAGGTCTCTGGAGACACCATATATTTT. J is TRBJ1-3 and V is TRBV28; D remains unclear. The CDR3 runs to 13 residues. CDR1 and CDR2 from the germline V gene are MDHEN and SYDVKM.

This clonotype was found a few times. The chain combines TRBV20-1 with TRBJ2-7, with 7 bases lining up with TRBD2. The germline V gene has CDR1 DFQATT and CDR2 SNEGSKA (reference sequence). CDR3 size: 13 residues. V dropped 2 bases and J dropped 4; count of bases not matched to a gene: 5. The chain's CDR3 is CSARTGGGYEQYF. The CDR3 DNA is TGCAGTGCTAGAACGGGAGGTGGATACGAGCAGTACTTC.

The rearrangement links TRBV6-5 to TRBJ1-2; D perhaps matches TRBD1 (5 bases). Germline V lookup: CDR1 MNHEY, CDR2 SVGAGI. Between the trimmed V and J ends, which lost 4 bases and 4 bases, there was a span of 13 bases. CDR3 length: 14 amino acids. The chain's CDR3 is CASSSLGVTYGYTF. The CDR3, as DNA: TGTGCCAGCAGTTCCCTAGGGGTAACCTATGGCTACACCTTC.